The present T cell receptor beta chain was sequenced within a study of T-cell reconstitution after alpha-beta-depleted transplantation in children. In this sample, this clonotype turned up once. Library preparation (for TCRbeta) was performed with unique molecular identifiers. Via MiXCR, TCRdb re-called the PCR reads, giving one row per CDR3 protein. The sample holds a few hundred thousand distinct CDR3 sequences, roughly two fifths seen once. This CDR3 spans 14 amino acids. Germline CDR1 reads LGHDT; CDR2 reads YNNKEL (reference sequence). Deletions cut 1 base from V and 7 bases from J, with 11 bases between.

The source is a girl under 10 years old with aplastic anemia, due to receive a stem cell transplant. The rearrangement joins TRBV3-1 to TRBJ2-1; D gene ambiguous. The input for sequencing was PBMCs, taken before TCRalphabeta/CD19-depleted stem cell transplant. In DNA form, the CDR3 reads TGTGCCAGCAGCCAAGCCCCTAGTGAGAATGAGCAGTTCTTC. Translated: CASSQAPSENEQFF.